This T cell receptor beta chain was observed in a study of cytomegalovirus exposure and HLA in healthy donors. Study as a whole: Previous work identified 117 million unique TCR beta sequences from around 200 million T cells.

Findings and limits, study-wide: Most of the CMV-associated TCR beta chains (in a later analysis) appeared to be HLA-restricted.

Trimming cost V 4 bases and J 2 bases; bases outside gene matches: 4. CDR1 and CDR2 from the germline V gene are SGHRS and YFSETQ. CDR3 length equals 15 residues. PCR primers comprised 60 Vbeta and 13 Jbeta primers. The table came from immunoSEQ multiplex PCR; TCRdb's copy has only in-frame clones and leaves some out. The repertoire consists of roughly 110,000 clones, with roughly two thirds occurring once and the leading ten covering roughly 8.3%. A note on this clone: The antigen remains undetermined.

The rearrangement uses TRBV5-1 and TRBJ1-4; 8 nucleotides align to TRBD1. Sequencing was done on a sample of PBMCs. The source of this sequence is a man between 18 and 35 years old in good health and CMV-seropositive. The CDR3 region has the DNA TGCGCCAGCAGCGTATCAGGGGGCACTAATGAAAAACTGTTTTTT. Protein sequence: CASSVSGGTNEKLFF.